The clone carrying this T cell receptor beta chain was found many times. Its cognate antigen is unknown. Amplified TCR beta CDR3 regions derived from RNA transcripts. Researchers ran a first-round RT-PCR on the TCR CDR3 using the HTBI primer set. TCRdb reprocessed the multiplex PCR reads via MiXCR and lists one record per CDR3 protein. The data show approximately 410,000 distinct CDR3 sequences, about 15% seen once. The germline V gene has CDR1 ENHRY and CDR2 SYGVKD. The CDR3 covers 21 residues. Trimming cost V 4 bases and J 2 bases; bases outside gene matches: 22. The entry originates in a study of T cells in Graves' hyperthyroidism and ophthalmopathy. Study outcomes and limitations: The blood repertoire included most of the expanded thyroid clonotypes above 0.001.

Inclusion characteristics of ophthalmopathy patients comprised a Clinical Activity Score of at least 3, a NOSPECS grade of at least 4, and duration under 3 months. Pregnant or lactating patients were excluded, as were those with uncontrolled infection or other autoimmune disease. The PBMCs studied were ones that came from about 9.9 ml fresh peripheral blood. The sequence was obtained from a man younger than 35 with Graves' ophthalmopathy. The sequenced sample was blood. This chain joins TRBV10-3 and TRBJ2-3; 9 bases are a match to TRBD2. This chain's CDR3 is CAISGGLRPLSGGRDTDTQYF. The CDR3 DNA follows: TGTGCCATCAGTGGAGGGCTTCGACCTTTAAGCGGGGGGAGAGACACAGATACGCAGTATTTT.